The next 2 T cell receptor beta chains were all read from a single sample in a study of identical twins. TCRdb called the 5' RACE reads again in MiXCR, with one record for every CDR3 protein. The sample shows hundreds of thousands of distinct CDR3 sequences, approximately 24% of them seen only once. Another study also made use of these data, one on T cells expressing NK-cell markers.

The sample taken for sequencing was CD4+ T cells sorted from blood. Receptor source: a young woman in good health.

The chain couples TRBV10-3 to TRBJ2-1, with TRBD2 identical over 12 bases. Germline V lookup: CDR1 ENHRY, CDR2 SYGVKD. This CDR3 region has 17 residues. V lost 3 bases, J lost 7 bases, and 10 bases stayed unmatched. CDR3 in amino acids: CAISERELAGGGNEQFF. CDR3 sequence (DNA): TGTGCCATCAGTGAAAGGGAACTAGCGGGAGGAGGTAATGAGCAGTTCTTC.

This clonotype was detected only a few times. The V and J genes are TRBV7-6 and TRBJ2-7, with TRBD2 matching 8 bases. Per the germline V gene, CDR1 is SGHVS and CDR2 is FNYEAQ. V lost 5 bases, J lost 4 bases, and 7 bases stayed unmatched. The CDR3 spans 14 residues. CDR3 sequence: CASSPGTRSYEQYF. The CDR3 DNA reads TGTGCCAGCAGCCCCGGGACTAGGAGTTACGAGCAGTACTTC.